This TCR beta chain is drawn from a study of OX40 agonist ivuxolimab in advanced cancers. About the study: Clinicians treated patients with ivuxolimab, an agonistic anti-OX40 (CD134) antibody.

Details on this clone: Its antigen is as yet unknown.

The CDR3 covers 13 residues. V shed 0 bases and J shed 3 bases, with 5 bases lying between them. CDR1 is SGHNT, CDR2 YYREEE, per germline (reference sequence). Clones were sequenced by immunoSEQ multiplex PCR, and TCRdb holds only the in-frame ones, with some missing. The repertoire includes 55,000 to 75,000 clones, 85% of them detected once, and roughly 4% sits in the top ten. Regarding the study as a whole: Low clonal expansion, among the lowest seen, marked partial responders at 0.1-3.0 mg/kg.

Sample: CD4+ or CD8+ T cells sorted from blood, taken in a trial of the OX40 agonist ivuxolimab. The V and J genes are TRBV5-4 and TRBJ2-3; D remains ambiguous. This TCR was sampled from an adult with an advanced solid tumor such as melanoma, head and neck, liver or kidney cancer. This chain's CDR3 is CASSLAGTDTQYF. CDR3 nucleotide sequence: TGTGCCAGCAGCTTGGCCGGGACAGATACGCAGTATTTT.